This TCR beta chain was documented in a study of CD8 T cells in ankylosing spondylitis (dated by TCRdb to the late 2010s). Concerning the study at large: To find TCR variants linked to disease, the study profiled T cell receptor beta repertoires in ankylosing spondylitis patients and healthy donors. The full study cohort was made up of under 30 ankylosing spondylitis patients and 95 to 130 healthy donors. Samples of peripheral blood were taken, and for ankylosing spondylitis patients, synovial fluid was collected as well. Overall results and qualifications from the work: Blood from ankylosing spondylitis patients appeared to be characterized by a TCR beta motif composed of about eight highly homologous amino acid variants. A CD8+ phenotype was shown by the disease-linked clones, which were found at relatively low frequencies in peripheral blood. The disease-linked clones were reported to be significantly enriched in matched synovial fluid samples from ankylosing spondylitis patients. Some of the motif variants had been reported before in the synovial fluid and blood of reactive arthritis patients, a finding that suggests common disease-initiation mechanisms.

In the case of this clonotype: Its antigen target is currently unknown. No quality values exist for individual bases; no much larger clone is one base distant.

Sequencer: Illumina HiSeq 2500. Quantitative 5'-RACE with molecular barcodes was used to prepare TCR beta libraries. The paper's processing steps were these. To identify disease-linked TCR variants, a new computational method was used, one built on a probabilistic model of VDJ rearrangement. TCRdb reran the public reads through fastp at Q25 and MiXCR, keeping productive beta chains. When rows share a CDR3 protein, they turn into one entry using the most common DNA and genes. These V and J calls are TCRdb output, not the study's own analysis. Across this sample there are nearly 350,000 distinct CDR3 sequences, with about 15% seen only once. Jointly, the top ten make up 0.9% to 1.2% of the sample. The junction shows trimming of 6 bases on V and 10 bases on J, plus 19 bases between the germline ends. Taken from cysteine to phenylalanine, the CDR3 has 14 residues. The kept DNA is CDR3 alone, 42 bases in frame from the first base. CDR1 and CDR2 are drawn from the germline V gene: SNHLY, FYNNEI.

Sequenced: blood, either unsorted or a sorted T cell fraction (not recorded which). Here the chain combines TRBV2 and TRBJ2-1, with a weak D call of TRBD2 (5 bases match). The clonotype originates from a male donor with ankylosing spondylitis or in good health (not recorded which). The DNA is TGTGCCAGCAGGGAGGAGGTCTCCCGCGTGGAGCAGTTCTTC. This gives the protein CASREEVSRVEQFF.